A single sample is the source of the 21 T cell receptor beta chains below, sequenced in a study of shared T cell receptors in the human thymus (dated by TCRdb to the early 2020s). Libraries were made using the immunoSEQ multiplex PCR assay. TCRdb mirrors the immuneACCESS table, restricted to in-frame sequences. Some clones are absent from its copies; in checked studies, under half trace to an unresolved V gene, and the reason for the others is unknown. This sample comprises about 380,000 clones, 95% of them detected only once. In total, the top ten clones hold approximately 0.02% of the sample. The sequenced sample was thymocytes. All receptors derive from a human donor.

V gene TRBV11-2 combines with J gene TRBJ2-7; 11 nucleotides line up with TRBD1. V shed 5 bases, J shed 6 bases, and the junction held 6 bases outside the gene matches. From germline, CDR1 is SGHAT and CDR2 FQNNGV. This CDR3 has 14 amino acids. CDR3 nucleotide sequence: TGTGCCAGCAGCCCCGGGACAGGGGGGTTCGAGCAGTACTTC. Translation: CASSPGTGGFEQYF.

The rearrangement joins TRBV28 to TRBJ2-7; D is uncertain. Germline CDR1 reads MDHEN; CDR2 reads SYDVKM. There are 13 residues in the CDR3. The V end was cut by 3 bases, the J end by 2 bases, with 8 bases between. CDR3 region: CASSFGSPYEQYF. CDR3 in DNA: TGTGCCAGCAGTTTCGGTAGTCCCTACGAGCAGTACTTC.

This chain connects TRBV4-2 to TRBJ2-7; D is possibly TRBD2 (6 bases). V shed 0 bases and J shed 4 bases, with 16 bases lying between them. Germline CDR1 is LGHNA and CDR2 is YNFKEQ. This CDR3 region has 16 residues. CDR3 in amino acids: CASSQDTGGAKYEQYF. CDR3 DNA sequence: TGTGCCAGCAGCCAAGATACGGGCGGGGCAAAGTACGAGCAGTACTTC.

The genes are TRBV18 and TRBJ2-1; 12 nucleotides line up with TRBD1. Germline CDR1 KGHSH, CDR2 LQKENI. This CDR3 spans 16 amino acids. V shed 3 bases, J shed 6 bases, and the junction held 6 bases outside the gene matches. The CDR3 loop is CASSPRDRGLSNEQFF. The CDR3 nucleotides are TGTGCCAGCTCACCCCGGGACAGGGGGCTTTCCAATGAGCAGTTCTTC.

The chain has TRBV7-2 and TRBJ2-3, with 14 bases lining up with TRBD2. V lost 5 bases, J lost 2 bases, and 6 bases stayed unmatched. Germline values: CDR1 SGHTA, CDR2 FQGNSA. CDR3 length: 17 amino acids. CDR3 residues: CASSPPTSGGATDTQYF. CDR3 sequence (DNA): TGTGCCAGCAGCCCTCCGACTAGCGGGGGGGCCACAGATACGCAGTATTTT.

This chain uses TRBV25-1 with TRBJ1-1; 8 bases align to TRBD1. Germline V CDR1 and CDR2: MGHDK, SYGVNS. The CDR3 runs to 15 residues. Trimming at V came to 0 bases and at J to 6 bases, leaving 6 bases not matched to a gene. The CDR3 loop reads CASSEYQGANPEAFF. The CDR3 nucleotides are TGTGCCAGCAGTGAATATCAGGGGGCTAACCCTGAAGCTTTCTTT.

The J gene is TRBJ2-2, the V gene TRBV7-4; unclear D gene. Germline V gene data show CDR1 as SGHVT and CDR2 as SQSDAQ. V shed 1 base and J shed 5 bases, with 11 bases lying between them. There are 15 residues in the CDR3. CDR3 nucleotides: TGTGCCAGCAGCTTAGTACACCTGGGGACCGGGGAGCTGTTTTTT. This sequence encodes CASSLVHLGTGELFF. Full variable domain (remainder filled in from reference TRBV7-4 and TRBJ2-2): GAGVSQSPRYKVAKRGRDVALRCDSISGHVTLYWYRQTLGQGSEVLTYSQSDAQRDKSGRPSGRFSAERPERSVSTLKIQRTEQGDSAVYLCASSLVHLGTGELFFGEGSRLTVL.

J is TRBJ1-2 and V is TRBV6-4; TRBD1 might be the D (5 bases). The CDR3 loop spans 15 amino acids. The V and J ends lost 3 bases and 2 bases respectively, with 13 bases between them. Germline V gene lookup returns CDR1 MRHNA and CDR2 SNTAGT. CDR3 sequence reads: CASSEGGANNYGYTF. CDR3 DNA: TGTGCCAGCAGTGAAGGAGGGGCGAACAACTATGGCTACACCTTC.

The genes are TRBV5-4 and TRBJ1-3; D unresolved. This CDR3 is built from 15 residues. The germline V gene encodes CDR1 SGHNT and CDR2 YYREEE (reference sequence). V shed 4 bases and J shed 0 bases, with 11 bases lying between them. In DNA form, the CDR3 reads TGTGCCAGCAGCCCGGGGAGCTACTCTGGAAACACCATATATTTT. This translates into CASSPGSYSGNTIYF.

V is TRBV27 and J is TRBJ2-1, with a weak D call TRBD1 (6 bases). Deletions cut 2 bases from V and 9 bases from J, with 8 bases between. The CDR3 has 12 residues. CDR1 and CDR2 (germline): MNHEY, SMNVEV (reference sequence). Written as DNA, the CDR3 is TGTGCCAGCAGTTTACTCAGGGGTGAGCAGTTCTTC. Translating gives CASSLLRGEQFF.

This clone has only one observation. The chain carries TRBV7-9 and TRBJ2-3; tentatively, D is TRBD1 (5 bases). V lost 5 bases and J 5 bases, leaving 14 bases between the germline ends. The CDR3 covers 14 residues. The germline gives CDR1 SEHNR, CDR2 FQNEAQ (reference sequence). The CDR3 protein is CASSQTRAGDTQYF. As DNA, the CDR3 is TGTGCCAGCAGCCAGACCAGGGCTGGAGATACGCAGTATTTT. The entire variable domain, with the rest obtained from reference TRBV7-9 and TRBJ2-3, is as follows: DTGVSQNPRHKITKRGQNVTFRCDPISEHNRLYWYRQTLGQGPEFLTYFQNEAQLEKSRLLSDRFSAERPKGSFSTLEIQRTEQGDSAMYLCASSQTRAGDTQYFGPGTRLTVL.

This sequence joins TRBV5-4 and TRBJ2-7; D remains unclear. The CDR3 is 13 amino acids. The V gene lost 4 bases and the J gene lost 5 bases, with 13 bases spanning the gap. The germline V gene encodes CDR1 SGHNT and CDR2 YYREEE (reference sequence). For the CDR3, the DNA is TGTGCCAGCAGCCCACACCCTACGGACGAGCAGTACTTC. It yields the protein CASSPHPTDEQYF.

The chain recombines TRBV6-5 with TRBJ2-7; 8 bases fit TRBD2. The V gene's germline CDR1 is MNHEY and CDR2 SVGAGI. Trimming removed 5 bases from V and 6 bases from J; junction bases left unmatched: 12. CDR3 length equals 15 residues. Written as DNA, the CDR3 is TGTGCCAGCAGTCCCAGGGGACTAGAACCTTGCGAGCAGTACTTC. Its translation is CASSPRGLEPCEQYF.

The chain couples TRBV28 to TRBJ2-5; D perhaps matches TRBD1 (5 bases). CDR1 is MDHEN, CDR2 SYDVKM, per germline. The V end was cut by 5 bases, the J end by 4 bases, with 14 bases between. CDR3 length: 14 residues. CDR3 nucleotides: TGTGCCAGCAGTCCCCAAAAAAGGGGAGAGACCCAGTACTTC. Its protein product is CASSPQKRGETQYF.

In this sample, this clone turned up once. This rearrangement joins TRBV4-2 to TRBJ1-2; maybe TRBD1 (5 bases). CDR3 length: 19 amino acids. Germline CDR1 LGHNA, CDR2 YNFKEQ. Between the trimmed V and J ends, which lost 0 bases and 0 bases, there was a span of 20 bases. This CDR3 is CASSQDHTHRGLANYGYTF. DNA of the CDR3: TGTGCCAGCAGCCAAGATCATACCCATAGGGGCTTAGCTAACTATGGCTACACCTTC.

Remarks on this clone: Other DNA sequences within the sample encode an identical CDR3. This chain links TRBV15 with TRBJ2-1; 13 nucleotides line up with TRBD2. The CDR3 runs 16 residues. Per the germline V gene, CDR1 is LNHNV and CDR2 is YYDKDF (reference sequence). V gave up 4 bases and J gave up 4 bases; unmatched junction bases: 4. CDR3 sequence reads: CATSTGTSGTYNEQFF. The CDR3, as DNA: TGTGCCACCAGCACCGGGACTAGCGGGACATACAATGAGCAGTTCTTC.

J is TRBJ1-1 and V is TRBV2; 9 nucleotides match TRBD1. Trimming cost V 4 bases and J 5 bases; bases outside gene matches: 8. Germline values: CDR1 SNHLY, CDR2 FYNNEI. This CDR3 comprises 15 residues. For the CDR3, the DNA is TGTGCCAGCAGTGCAAGGGGACAGGGAAAAACTGAAGCTTTCTTT. Encoded protein: CASSARGQGKTEAFF.

The rearrangement joins TRBV6-5 to TRBJ2-7; D may be TRBD1 (6 bases). The CDR3 is 16 residues long. Trimming stripped 2 bases from V and 4 bases from J, with 18 bases between. Germline CDR1 is MNHEY and CDR2 is SVGAGI. The CDR3 DNA sequence: TGTGCCAGCAGTTACGCTTTACAGGGTTCCCCTTACGAGCAGTACTTC. The encoded protein is CASSYALQGSPYEQYF.

This rearrangement joins TRBV6-5 to TRBJ2-1; D gene unclear. The V end was cut by 6 bases, the J end by 3 bases, with 12 bases between. The CDR3 runs to 14 residues. Germline-derived CDR1 and CDR2 are MNHEY and SVGAGI. The CDR3 is CASRGPPYYNEQFF. The DNA for the CDR3 is TGTGCCAGCAGGGGCCCACCTTACTACAATGAGCAGTTCTTC.

The CDR3 region is CASKDPSGFSYEQYF. CDR3 sequence (DNA): TGTGCCAGCAAGGATCCTAGCGGGTTTTCTTACGAGCAGTACTTC. This chain connects TRBV2 to TRBJ2-7; 8 positions match TRBD2. Germline values: CDR1 SNHLY, CDR2 FYNNEI. J gave up 4 bases and V 7 bases, and 12 bases lay outside the gene matches. CDR3 size: 15 residues.

The rearrangement joins TRBV14 to TRBJ2-2; 9 nucleotides line up with TRBD1. With V trimmed by 5 bases and J by 7 bases, 5 bases remained unmatched. CDR1 SGHDN and CDR2 FVKESK come from the germline V gene. This CDR3 has 14 amino acids. CDR3 nucleotide sequence: TGTGCCAGCAGCGAGGGACAGGGTATCGGGGAGCTGTTTTTT. Encoded protein: CASSEGQGIGELFF.